This entry lists 20 T cell receptor beta chains sequenced from one sample in a study of patients and donors after allogeneic stem cell transplantation. TCRdb processed the RT-PCR reads anew with MiXCR; each CDR3 protein has one entry. The data contain 800,000 to 1,000,000 distinct CDR3 sequences, 15% to 20% of them singletons. Sequenced sample: blood, either unsorted or a sorted T cell fraction (not recorded which). The receptor set was obtained from a human donor who was either an allogeneic HSCT recipient or a stem cell or donor lymphocyte infusion donor (not recorded which). It is not recorded whose cells these are; they may come from a transplant donor.

This clonotype has only a few counts. For the CDR3, the DNA is TGCGCCAGCAGCCAGGGTTCCGGGGCCCGGGGTTCACCCCTCCACTTT. It codes for CASSQGSGARGSPLHF. The chain is built from TRBV4-3 and TRBJ1-6; D perhaps matches TRBD1 (5 bases). This CDR3 spans 16 amino acids. In germline, CDR1 is LGHNA, CDR2 YSLEER. V was pared by 3 bases and J by 9 bases, with 18 bases between.

This sequence joins TRBV7-9 and TRBJ2-7; no reliable D call. V was clipped by 5 bases and J by 7 bases, with 9 bases between them. CDR3 size: 11 residues. Looked up from germline, CDR1 is SEHNR and CDR2 is FQNEAQ (reference sequence). The CDR3 sequence: CASSARKEQYF. The CDR3 DNA reads TGTGCCAGCAGCGCTCGAAAGGAGCAGTACTTC. Filled out from reference TRBV7-9 and TRBJ2-7, the complete variable domain reads DTGVSQNPRHKITKRGQNVTFRCDPISEHNRLYWYRQTLGQGPEFLTYFQNEAQLEKSRLLSDRFSAERPKGSFSTLEIQRTEQGDSAMYLCASSARKEQYFGPGTRLTVT.

In its sample, this clonotype was seen a few times. The chain joins TRBV6-1 to TRBJ2-1, with D possibly being TRBD1 (5 bases). V was clipped by 2 bases and J by 7 bases, with 15 bases between them. CDR3 length equals 15 residues. Germline V lookup: CDR1 MNHNS, CDR2 SASEGT. The CDR3 region has the DNA TGTGCCAGCAGTGAATGGCAGCAGGGTGGAAATGAGCAGTTCTTC. It yields the protein CASSEWQQGGNEQFF.

The chain recombines TRBV3-1 with TRBJ1-2, with D perhaps TRBD1 (5 bases). The CDR3 is 16 residues long. Germline values: CDR1 LGHDT, CDR2 YNNKEL (reference sequence). The V gene lost 3 bases and the J gene lost 4 bases, with 18 bases spanning the gap. CDR3 region: CASSHGRVDQRYGYTF. The CDR3 coding sequence is TGTGCCAGCAGCCATGGCAGGGTGGATCAGCGCTATGGCTACACCTTC.

This clonotype was observed a handful of times. This rearrangement joins TRBV24-1 to TRBJ1-5; TRBD1 agrees at 9 bases. V lost 3 bases and J lost 6; bases outside the gene matches: 8. The CDR3 runs 16 residues. The germline V gene has CDR1 KGHDR and CDR2 SFDVKD. The CDR3 region is CATSDGDRARGQPQHF. The CDR3 DNA sequence: TGTGCCACCAGTGATGGGGACAGGGCCCGCGGTCAGCCCCAGCATTTT.

The chain combines TRBV20-1 with TRBJ2-2; TRBD2 aligns across 9 bases. Germline V lookup: CDR1 DFQATT, CDR2 SNEGSKA (reference sequence). Trimming at V came to 3 bases and at J to 2 bases, leaving 7 bases not matched to a gene. CDR3 size: 16 residues. The CDR3 reads CSARPLSGRNTGELFF. The CDR3 region has the DNA TGCAGTGCTAGGCCCCTTAGCGGGAGAAACACCGGGGAGCTGTTTTTT.

The chain carries TRBV12-3 or TRBV12-4 and TRBJ2-7; D is possibly TRBD2 (6 bases). The ends were cut back, 4 bases at V and 10 bases at J, with 14 bases in the middle. CDR3 length equals 12 residues. The CDR3 sequence: CASSSPDGLQYF. CDR3 DNA sequence: TGTGCCAGCAGTTCCCCGGACGGACTACAGTACTTC.

This chain links TRBV24-1 with TRBJ1-1; D remains unclear. Looked up from germline, CDR1 is KGHDR and CDR2 is SFDVKD. The CDR3 consists of 11 residues. Deletions cut 3 bases from V and 11 bases from J, with 9 bases between. CDR3 bases: TGTGCCACCAGTGATGGCCCTGGCGCTTTCTTT. Translation gives CATSDGPGAFF.

This clonotype appeared a few times. J is TRBJ2-5 and V is TRBV20-1; the D gene is possibly TRBD2 (5 bases). This CDR3 contains 13 residues. V was shortened by 1 base and J by 5 bases, with 11 bases between the two germline ends. Germline loops: CDR1 DFQATT, CDR2 SNEGSKA (reference sequence). This CDR3 is CSARGGALETQYF. In DNA, the CDR3 is TGCAGTGCTAGAGGGGGAGCGTTGGAGACCCAGTACTTC.

J is TRBJ2-3 and V is TRBV24-1; D is unclear. CDR3 size: 17 residues. Germline-derived CDR1 and CDR2 are KGHDR and SFDVKD. V was shortened by 1 base and J by 3 bases, with 16 bases between the two germline ends. The CDR3 DNA reads as TGTGCCACCAGTGATTTAGCGACACCTGGTTGGACAGATACGCAGTATTTT. It codes for CATSDLATPGWTDTQYF.

This clonotype was observed a few times. This chain joins TRBV27 and TRBJ2-5, with TRBD2 matching 9 bases. The germline V gene encodes CDR1 MNHEY and CDR2 SMNVEV (reference sequence). V dropped 5 bases and J dropped 2; count of bases not matched to a gene: 9. The CDR3 length is 16 residues. The CDR3 DNA is TGTGCCAGCAGTGGCCTTCCTAGCGGGGATCAAGAGACCCAGTACTTC. As protein: CASSGLPSGDQETQYF.

This chain's CDR3 is CASNLARRASDGYTF. The DNA for the CDR3 is TGTGCCAGCAACCTCGCCAGGAGGGCGTCGGACGGCTACACCTTC. The rearrangement joins TRBV12-3 or TRBV12-4 to TRBJ1-2, with D uncertain. The CDR3 covers 15 residues. Trimming took off 7 bases at V and 8 bases at J, with 23 bases between the two ends.

The CDR3 DNA sequence: TGCAGCGTTGAAGAACACAGCGAGCAGTACTTC. It translates to CSVEEHSEQYF. The genes are TRBV29-1 and TRBJ2-7; D remains unclear. Trimming removed 0 bases at V and 6 bases at J, with 6 bases between. CDR1 SQVTM and CDR2 ANQGSEA come from the germline V gene. The CDR3 has 11 amino acids.

The rearrangement joins TRBV20-1 to TRBJ1-3; TRBD1 aligns across 7 bases. This CDR3 comprises 13 residues. V lost 2 bases and J lost 4; bases outside the gene matches: 2. Germline-derived CDR1 and CDR2 are DFQATT and SNEGSKA (reference sequence). The CDR3 DNA follows: TGCAGTGCTAGACCAGGGGGAGGAAACACCATATATTTT. This translates into CSARPGGGNTIYF.

The J gene is TRBJ1-1, the V gene TRBV7-2, with 7 positions matching TRBD1. Trimming took 6 bases from V and 2 from J; bases not matched to a gene: 15. The CDR3 runs to 17 residues. Germline V gene lookup returns CDR1 SGHTA and CDR2 FQGNSA. In nucleotides, the CDR3 is TGTGCCAGCAGGACTCCGACAGGGCTACTCACCAACACTGAAGCTTTCTTT. Residues: CASRTPTGLLTNTEAFF.

This clonotype was seen more than once but under ten times. The chain couples TRBV9 to TRBJ2-5, with 9 bases fitting TRBD2. This CDR3 has 16 amino acids. V shed 0 bases, J shed 1 base, and the junction held 4 bases outside the gene matches. Germline V gives CDR1 SGDLS, CDR2 YYNGEE. This CDR3 reads CASSVAERGVQETQYF. CDR3 DNA sequence: TGTGCCAGCAGCGTAGCTGAGCGGGGGGTCCAAGAGACCCAGTACTTC.

CDR3 amino acids: CSARVTGRTEAFF. The CDR3 bases are TGCAGTGCTAGAGTAACGGGAAGAACTGAAGCTTTCTTT. This chain uses TRBV20-1 with TRBJ1-1; no firm D call. The CDR3 spans 13 residues. Trimming shortened V by 1 base and J by 5 bases, and 11 bases separated the two germline ends. The germline V gene encodes CDR1 DFQATT and CDR2 SNEGSKA (reference sequence).

This chain uses TRBV7-2 with TRBJ2-1, with 8 bases matching TRBD1. After removal of 2 bases from V and 7 bases from J, the junction contained 7 bases not matched to a gene. Germline-derived CDR1 and CDR2 are SGHTA and FQGNSA. The CDR3 is made up of 15 amino acids. CDR3 coding DNA: TGTGCCAGCAGCTTACAGGGGGCGCGAAGAAATGAGCAGTTCTTC. This gives the protein CASSLQGARRNEQFF.

This clonotype has only a few counts. The V and J genes are TRBV12-3 or TRBV12-4 and TRBJ1-3; D gene unclear. The germline V and J ends were trimmed by 3 bases and 0 bases, with 21 bases remaining between them. The CDR3 has 19 amino acids. CDR3 sequence: CASSLTSSLTDGSGNTIYF. Written as DNA, the CDR3 is TGTGCCAGCAGTTTGACATCCTCCCTGACTGATGGCTCTGGAAACACCATATATTTT.

The chain uses TRBV10-3 and TRBJ2-7, with unresolved D. This CDR3 comprises 14 residues. CDR1 and CDR2 from the germline V gene are ENHRY and SYGVKD. The V and J ends lost 6 bases and 6 bases respectively, with 18 bases between them. CDR3 residues: CAIRLRQEMIEQYF. Written as DNA, the CDR3 is TGTGCCATCAGGTTAAGGCAGGAGATGATCGAGCAGTACTTC.